These 30 T cell receptor beta chains were sequenced from one sample in a study of blood T cells in healthy people across ages. Using a J-beta primer mix together with a sample-barcoded 5' primer, a second PCR was run for about 6 to 11 cycles. Each CDR3 protein is one row after TCRdb ran MiXCR on the 5' RACE reads. The data hold 1.5 million to 1.9 million distinct CDR3 sequences, with about 45% observed a single time. Sequencing used blood. The receptors stem from a young woman in good health.

This chain connects TRBV7-9 to TRBJ1-4; D possibly corresponds to TRBD1 (6 bases). V dropped 1 base and J dropped 10 bases, with 13 bases sitting between them. The germline gives CDR1 SEHNR, CDR2 FQNEAQ (reference sequence). This CDR3 comprises 14 residues. The CDR3 DNA sequence: TGTGCCAGCAGCTTAGGGACAGCCGGTGGAAAACTGTTTTTT. This gives the protein CASSLGTAGGKLFF.

This clonotype appeared a few times. The chain carries TRBV20-1 and TRBJ1-2; TRBD1 matches 8 bases. The CDR3 is 15 residues long. The junction had 8 bases not matched to a gene; V was cut back by 0 bases and J by 5 bases. Germline loops: CDR1 DFQATT, CDR2 SNEGSKA (reference sequence). The CDR3 is CSARDLDRGGYGYTF. CDR3 DNA sequence: TGCAGTGCTAGAGATCTCGACAGGGGCGGGTATGGCTACACCTTC.

This clonotype was found many times. This sequence joins TRBV6-2 or TRBV6-3 and TRBJ1-2; no firm D call. Germline V gene data show CDR1 as MNHEY and CDR2 as SVGEGT. V lost 5 bases and J 2 bases, leaving 9 bases between the germline ends. The CDR3 covers 13 residues. CDR3 nucleotides: TGTGCCAGCAGTACCGCTAGCAACTATGGCTACACCTTC. Translated, it gives CASSTASNYGYTF.

A note on this clonotype: One base away lies a much larger clone, so this may be a sequencing read error. The CDR3 bases are TGTGCCAGCAGCTTTGTAGCGTTCAATGAGCAGTTCTTC. Translation: CASSFVAFNEQFF. This rearrangement joins TRBV11-2 to TRBJ2-1; D may be TRBD2 (5 bases). Germline CDR1 and CDR2: SGHAT and FQNNGV. The CDR3 consists of 13 residues. The V and J ends lost 3 bases and 6 bases respectively, with 9 bases between them.

The chain uses TRBV25-1 and TRBJ2-7; tentatively, D is TRBD1 (5 bases). The V gene lost 4 bases and the J gene lost 6 bases, with 22 bases spanning the gap. The CDR3 covers 16 residues. Per the germline V gene, CDR1 is MGHDK and CDR2 is SYGVNS. The CDR3 DNA sequence: TGTGCCAGCAGTGCATACAGGTCACCTAAGGGCTGCGAGCAGTACTTC. It codes for CASSAYRSPKGCEQYF.

This clonotype appeared a few times. The genes are TRBV28 and TRBJ2-7; 9 nucleotides agree with TRBD1. CDR3 length equals 16 residues. CDR1 MDHEN and CDR2 SYDVKM come from the germline V gene. V lost 6 bases, J lost 1 base, and 10 bases stayed unmatched. CDR3 in DNA: TGTGCCAGCAGAGAAAGGAATGACAGGGGGTCCTACGAGCAGTACTTC. The encoded protein is CASRERNDRGSYEQYF.

Only a few counts were recorded for this clonotype. The chain is built from TRBV10-3 and TRBJ2-5; no definite D call. The germline V gene has CDR1 ENHRY and CDR2 SYGVKD. V was trimmed by 2 bases and J by 3 bases, leaving 7 bases between them. The CDR3 is made up of 13 amino acids. The DNA for the CDR3 is TGTGCCATCAGTGAGGGACCAGAAGAGACCCAGTACTTC. Protein product: CAISEGPEETQYF.

This chain connects TRBV7-3 to TRBJ2-1, with D possibly being TRBD1 (6 bases). The CDR3 is 15 amino acids. Trimming took off 2 bases at V and 4 bases at J, with 12 bases between the two ends. Germline V gene lookup returns CDR1 SGHTA and CDR2 FQGTGA. For the CDR3, the DNA is TGTGCCAGCAGCTTAGATCTGGACAGATACAATGAGCAGTTCTTC. It yields the protein CASSLDLDRYNEQFF.

This clonotype was seen only a few times. The chain employs TRBV5-5 and TRBJ1-2; D is unclear. The CDR3 has 12 residues. The germline V gene encodes CDR1 SGHKS and CDR2 YYEKEE (reference sequence). V lost 4 bases and J 8 bases, leaving 12 bases between the germline ends. The DNA for the CDR3 is TGTGCCAGCAGCACATCGTCGGGGGGCTACACCTTC. This encodes CASSTSSGGYTF.

This clonotype has only a few counts. The rearrangement uses TRBV20-1 and TRBJ1-5; the match to TRBD1 covers 7 bases. Germline V gives CDR1 DFQATT, CDR2 SNEGSKA (reference sequence). V shed 2 bases and J 0 bases; nucleotides not matched to a gene: 4. This CDR3 is 15 amino acids long. CDR3 in DNA: TGCAGTGCTAGAACCGGGACAGATAGCAATCAGCCCCAGCATTTT. This sequence encodes CSARTGTDSNQPQHF.

This clonotype was seen more than once but under ten times. The chain has TRBV5-1 and TRBJ2-3, with TRBD1 matching over 9 bases. With 5 bases clipped from V and 4 bases from J, the junction kept 8 bases outside the gene matches. CDR1 and CDR2 (germline): SGHRS, YFSETQ. This CDR3 region has 15 residues. The CDR3 DNA sequence: TGCGCCAGCAGACCTACTACAGGGGGCCCAGATACGCAGTATTTT. Protein sequence: CASRPTTGGPDTQYF.

This clonotype has only a few counts. This rearrangement joins TRBV20-1 to TRBJ1-2; the D is unclear. V lost 3 bases and J lost 8, with 10 bases in between. Germline V gene sequence: CDR1 DFQATT, CDR2 SNEGSKA (reference sequence). The CDR3 totals 11 residues. DNA of the CDR3: TGCAGTGCTAGTTCGGAGTGGGGCTACACCTTC. This encodes CSASSEWGYTF.

This rearrangement joins TRBV6-6 to TRBJ2-2; D is unclear. Germline V gene sequence: CDR1 MNHNY, CDR2 SVGAGI (reference sequence). Trimming pared 2 bases from V and 0 bases from J, leaving 7 bases between. CDR3 length equals 15 residues. The CDR3 DNA sequence: TGTGCCAGCAGTTACGTATGGGCGAACACCGGGGAGCTGTTTTTT. Translating gives CASSYVWANTGELFF.

Ten or more counts support this clonotype. The genes are TRBV6-2 or TRBV6-3 and TRBJ2-3; 7 bases map to TRBD2. There are 15 residues in the CDR3. V was pared by 5 bases and J by 2 bases, with 7 bases of the junction left unmatched. Germline CDR1 MNHEY, CDR2 SVGEGT. The CDR3 spells CASSEGSGDTDTQYF. The CDR3 DNA sequence: TGTGCCAGCAGTGAAGGAAGCGGGGACACAGATACGCAGTATTTT.

The sample holds a few counts of this clonotype. This chain joins TRBV20-1 and TRBJ2-1; D is ambiguous. Germline-derived CDR1 and CDR2 are DFQATT and SNEGSKA (reference sequence). The CDR3 covers 15 residues. V lost 4 bases to trimming and J lost 0 bases, with 13 bases between them. CDR3 DNA sequence: TGCAGTGCTACCGAGACTCGATCCTCCTACAATGAGCAGTTCTTC. Translated: CSATETRSSYNEQFF.

This rearrangement joins TRBV29-1 to TRBJ2-4; a possible D gene is TRBD2 (5 bases). The CDR3 runs 14 residues. With 5 bases removed from V and 13 bases from J, the gap between germline ends came to 24 bases. Germline-derived CDR1 and CDR2 are SQVTM and ANQGSEA. In DNA, the CDR3 is TGCAGCGTTACCCTGGCAGGCGACCCCCGAGGGCAGTACTTC. This sequence encodes CSVTLAGDPRGQYF.

This clonotype was picked up a small number of times. The chain uses TRBV29-1 and TRBJ2-7, with D unclear. Germline assignment: CDR1 SQVTM and CDR2 ANQGSEA. The V end lost 4 bases, the J end lost 0 bases, and 10 bases lay between the germline ends. The CDR3 consists of 13 residues. CDR3 in DNA: TGCAGCGTTGGCAAGAGAAGCTCCTACGAGCAGTACTTC. It codes for CSVGKRSSYEQYF.

This chain uses TRBV20-1 with TRBJ2-1; 14 bases fit TRBD2. The J call is in doubt because the DNA end fits TRBJ2-7 better. Germline CDR1 DFQATT, CDR2 SNEGSKA (reference sequence). The CDR3 has 16 amino acids. In DNA form, the CDR3 reads TGCAGTGCTAGGGGACTAGCGGGAGTGGTCTACAATGAGCAGTACTTC. Translation gives CSARGLAGVVYNEQYF.

This chain uses TRBV7-8 with TRBJ2-5, with a tentative D call TRBD2 (7 bases). V lost 8 bases, J lost 0 bases, and 13 bases lay in between. The CDR3 runs to 14 residues. Per the germline V gene, CDR1 is SGHVS and CDR2 is FQNEAQ. The CDR3 sequence is CASFRGGNQETQYF. The DNA for the CDR3 is TGTGCCAGCTTTAGGGGGGGAAACCAAGAGACCCAGTACTTC.

The chain combines TRBV4-3 with TRBJ2-5; a weak D match, TRBD1 (6 bases). Near its end, the DNA agrees better with TRBJ2-7, so the J call may be wrong. The CDR3 spans 13 residues. Germline V gene lookup returns CDR1 LGHNA and CDR2 YSLEER. The CDR3 DNA reads as TGCGCCAGCAGCCAGGCCCACAGGGACGAGCAGTACTTC. This codes for CASSQAHRDEQYF.

CDR3 sequence: CASTLLGEGYTF. DNA of the CDR3: TGTGCCAGCACCCTCTTAGGGGAGGGTTACACCTTC. The chain joins TRBV3-1 to TRBJ1-2, with D perhaps TRBD1 (5 bases). Germline V CDR1 and CDR2: LGHDT, YNNKEL (reference sequence). V lost 7 bases and J lost 11, with 17 bases in between. This CDR3 has 12 residues. Combining the CDR3 with reference TRBV3-1 and TRBJ1-2 gives the whole variable domain DTAVSQTPKYLVTQMGNDKSIKCEQNLGHDTMYWYKQDSKKFLKIMFSYNNKELIINETVPNRFSPKSPDKAHLNLHINSLELGDSAVYFCASTLLGEGYTFGSGTRLTVV.

This clonotype appeared a few times. V and J are TRBV6-5 and TRBJ2-7, with D hard to call. The CDR3 is made up of 13 amino acids. V was trimmed by 5 bases and J by 4 bases, leaving 12 bases between them. The germline V gene has CDR1 MNHEY and CDR2 SVGAGI. The CDR3 here is CASSVTGRYEQYF. The CDR3 DNA reads as TGTGCCAGCAGTGTCACCGGGCGTTACGAGCAGTACTTC.

This clonotype was detected ten times or more. The gene calls are TRBV10-3 and TRBJ2-1, with 7 bases lining up with TRBD2. Germline CDR1 and CDR2: ENHRY and SYGVKD. Germline trimming cut 2 bases from V and 6 bases from J; bases unmatched to any gene: 4. The CDR3 length is 14 residues. This CDR3 reads CAISELAVRNEQFF. Written as DNA, the CDR3 is TGTGCCATCAGTGAGCTAGCGGTACGCAATGAGCAGTTCTTC.

The chain combines TRBV5-1 with TRBJ2-3; 7 bases are shared with TRBD2. V shed 2 bases, J shed 7 bases, and the junction held 13 bases outside the gene matches. Germline-derived CDR1 and CDR2 are SGHRS and YFSETQ. This CDR3 spans 16 amino acids. This chain's CDR3 is CASSFRTGGGSNTQYF. The CDR3, as DNA: TGCGCCAGCAGCTTCCGGACGGGAGGAGGGTCAAATACGCAGTATTTT.

This clonotype was seen just once. V usage is TRBV29-1 and J usage is TRBJ2-1; 10 bases are shared with TRBD2. After removal of 5 bases from V and 6 bases from J, the junction contained 7 bases not matched to a gene. The CDR3 loop spans 14 amino acids. CDR1 is SQVTM, CDR2 ANQGSEA, per germline. The CDR3 DNA sequence: TGCAGCGTTAGAGCTAGCGGGAGAGCCAATGAGCAGTTCTTC. Encoded protein: CSVRASGRANEQFF.

This clonotype was recorded many times. The V call is TRBV6-5, the J call TRBJ2-7; no clear D. Germline V gene sequence: CDR1 MNHEY, CDR2 SVGAGI. The germline V and J ends were trimmed by 4 bases and 4 bases, with 5 bases remaining between them. This CDR3 is 11 amino acids long. The CDR3 DNA reads as TGTGCCAGCAGTTCGATGTACGAGCAGTACTTC. Encoded protein: CASSSMYEQYF.

The rearrangement links TRBV2 to TRBJ1-5; unclear D gene. The CDR3 totals 14 residues. The V gene's germline CDR1 is SNHLY and CDR2 FYNNEI. V lost 1 base and J lost 3, with 7 bases in between. The CDR3 nucleotides are TGTGCCAGCAGTGAAGACTGGACCAATCAGCCCCAGCATTTT. Amino acids: CASSEDWTNQPQHF.

This clonotype was observed many times. The rearrangement uses TRBV7-9 and TRBJ2-2; D call uncertain. The V and J ends lost 1 base and 2 bases respectively, with 8 bases between them. CDR1 is SEHNR and CDR2 is FQNEAQ in the germline V gene (reference sequence). The CDR3 is 15 amino acids. The CDR3 bases are TGTGCCAGCAGCTTAGGAACTTACAACACCGGGGAGCTGTTTTTT. It encodes CASSLGTYNTGELFF.

This sequence joins TRBV11-2 and TRBJ2-5; D is unresolved. The CDR3 is made up of 13 amino acids. The germline CDR1 and CDR2 sequences are SGHAT and FQNNGV. The V gene lost 2 bases and the J gene lost 5 bases, with 9 bases spanning the gap. This chain's CDR3 is CASSLWAGETQYF. CDR3 nucleotide sequence: TGTGCCAGCAGCTTATGGGCCGGGGAGACCCAGTACTTC.

The rearrangement links TRBV28 to TRBJ2-2; TRBD2 matches at 11 bases. The V segment lost 6 bases and the J segment 3 bases; nucleotides outside the gene matches: 9. Germline V lookup: CDR1 MDHEN, CDR2 SYDVKM. The CDR3 runs to 17 residues. The CDR3 coding sequence is TGTGCCAGCAGATACAAACTAGCGGGAGCCGACACCGGGGAGCTGTTTTTT. Protein product: CASRYKLAGADTGELFF. The complete variable domain, with remaining parts taken from reference TRBV28 and TRBJ2-2, reads DVKVTQSSRYLVKRTGEKVFLECVQDMDHENMFWYRQDPGLGLRLIYFSYDVKMKEKGDIPEGYSVSREKKERFSLILESASTNQTSMYLCASRYKLAGADTGELFFGEGSRLTVL.